This TCR beta chain was recorded in a study of blood T cell repertoires in COVID-19. CDR1 SNHLY and CDR2 FYNNEI come from the germline V gene. CDR3 length equals 13 residues. V gave up 4 bases and J gave up 2 bases, with 9 bases separating them. Clones were sequenced by immunoSEQ multiplex PCR, and TCRdb holds only the in-frame ones, with some missing. The profile shows 90,000 to 120,000 clones, about three quarters of them singletons. The sample consisted of peripheral blood. The sequence was collected from a man of 80 years or more with acute or convalescent COVID-19. The rearrangement uses TRBV2 and TRBJ2-7; the D gene is possibly TRBD1 (6 bases). CDR3: CASSVQGAYEQYF. CDR3 DNA: TGTGCCAGCAGTGTACAGGGTGCCTACGAGCAGTACTTC.